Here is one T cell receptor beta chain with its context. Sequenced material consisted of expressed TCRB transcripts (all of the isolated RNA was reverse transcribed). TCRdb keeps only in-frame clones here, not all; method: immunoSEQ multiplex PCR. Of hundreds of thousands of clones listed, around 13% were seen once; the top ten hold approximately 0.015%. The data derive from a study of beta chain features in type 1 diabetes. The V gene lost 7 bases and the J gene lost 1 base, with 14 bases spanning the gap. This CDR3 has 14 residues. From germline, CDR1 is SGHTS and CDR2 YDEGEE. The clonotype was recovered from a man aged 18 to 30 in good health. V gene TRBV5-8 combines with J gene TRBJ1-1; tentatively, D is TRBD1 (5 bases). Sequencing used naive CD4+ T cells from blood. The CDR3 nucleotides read TGTGCCAGCCTAAAGACAGATCGGAACACTGAAGCTTTCTTT. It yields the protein CASLKTDRNTEAFF.